This TCR beta chain is from a study of T cell repertoires in cytomegalovirus infection. About the study: As its CMV epitopes, the study selected recently identified HLA-C-restricted and well-studied HLA-B-restricted targets. Public TCR beta signatures indicated both CMV infection and matching HLA type. Study results and limitations: What dominated the ex vivo response were HLA-C-restricted CMV-specific TCR beta clonotypes. Carriage of CMV together with the relevant HLA was identifiable through cumulative public TCR beta family frequency.

Via MiXCR, TCRdb re-called the reads, giving one row per CDR3 protein. The sample records around 85,000 distinct CDR3 sequences, about 45% being singletons. Germline-derived CDR1 and CDR2 are MNHEY and SMNVEV (reference sequence). Trimming pared 0 bases from V and 3 bases from J, leaving 12 bases between. The CDR3 has 16 amino acids. With regard to this clonotype: Its antigen remains unidentified.

The sequencing used CD8+ T cells from cultured PBMCs, collected from culture after CMV antigen stimulation. The V call is TRBV27, the J call TRBJ2-1; no clear D. The sequence was obtained from a human donor in good health (CMV status not recorded). Some clones in this sample may be carry-over from other donors' samples. The CDR3 DNA reads TGTGCCAGCAGTTTATCAGAGGTCGGGCTCTACAATGAGCAGTTCTTC. It specifies CASSLSEVGLYNEQFF.